This T cell receptor beta chain was retrieved from a study of T cell responses to AZD1222 COVID-19 vaccine. General study findings and limits: Among vaccine-associated CD4 TCRs, coverage spanned spike, with dominance at 160-218 and 743-854. As reported, nearly half of all spike-specific TCRs target variant regions that are unmutated. Spike-specific TCR breadth and depth both grew after two AZD1222 doses.

Germline V gene data show CDR1 as SGHRS and CDR2 as YFSETQ. This CDR3 comprises 15 residues. V lost 3 bases to trimming and J lost 0 bases, with 12 bases between them. With regard to this clone: Its cognate antigen is unknown.

The table came from immunoSEQ multiplex PCR; TCRdb's copy has only in-frame clones and leaves some out. The sample includes around 150,000 clones, about 90% seen only once; the top ten take about 6%. The origin of this receptor is an adult who received the AZD1222 COVID-19 vaccine. The rearrangement uses TRBV5-1 and TRBJ1-1, with D possibly being TRBD1 (5 bases). The input for sequencing was peripheral blood, taken 28 days after the second AZD1222 dose. The CDR3 nucleotides are TGCGCCAGCAGCTCCAATGACAGAATGAACACTGAAGCTTTCTTT. As protein: CASSSNDRMNTEAFF.